This record covers a single T cell receptor beta chain. The CDR3 consists of 15 residues. CDR1 MNHEY and CDR2 SMNVEV come from the germline V gene (reference sequence). V lost 6 bases to trimming and J lost 7 bases; unmatched junction nucleotides: 9. This record belongs to a study of blood T cell repertoires in COVID-19. Overall study: There were acute and convalescent COVID-19 samples, and they came from the United States, Italy and Spain. In each case, the material was cDNA or gDNA derived from T cells, B-cell-depleted T cells, or PBMCs.

Per the original methods: The authors estimated nucleated cell counts from reference gene primer amplification. Some clones are missing from TCRdb's copy, which holds only in-frame ones; the method was immunoSEQ multiplex PCR. That table is the source of V, J and clone size, and D and trimming were worked out from the DNA. The data hold 130,000 or so clones, with roughly four fifths observed a single time. The J gene is TRBJ2-2, the V gene TRBV27, with TRBD1 matching 9 bases. The sequencing sample was made of peripheral blood. The receptor was derived from a human donor in a cohort sampled during active COVID-19. The CDR3 DNA is TGTGCCAGCAGGGTACAGGGGGCGCCCGGCGGGGAGCTGTTTTTT. Translating gives CASRVQGAPGGELFF.